This T cell receptor (beta chain) stems from a study of blood T cell repertoires in COVID-19. Assay: immunoSEQ multiplex PCR; the TCRdb copy retains only in-frame clones and omits some. This sample has a few hundred thousand clones, with around 87% found just once. CDR1 and CDR2 (germline): SGHTA, FQGTGA. The CDR3 is 13 amino acids. Between the trimmed V and J ends, which lost 4 bases and 8 bases, there was a span of 14 bases. Sequenced input: peripheral blood. The V and J genes are TRBV7-3 and TRBJ1-2; D is unclear. This TCR was recovered from a woman in her fifties or sixties with COVID-19, enrolled during active disease. The CDR3 protein is CASSSGVGSGYTF. CDR3 nucleotide sequence: TGTGCCAGCAGCTCCGGGGTGGGGTCAGGCTACACCTTC.